The next 16 T cell receptor beta chains were all read from a single sample in a study of shared clonotypes between healthy human individuals. Method: immunoSEQ multiplex PCR; TCRdb's copy keeps in-frame clones and lacks some. Of about 520,000 clones listed, roughly 80% were seen once; the top ten hold more than 9.5%. Sequenced: PBMCs. Receptor source: a woman in her 40s in good health. Some clones in this sample may be carry-over from other donors' samples.

The gene calls are TRBV28 and TRBJ1-5; TRBD1 matches 8 bases. Trimming at V came to 6 bases and at J to 0 bases, leaving 10 bases not matched to a gene. Germline CDR1 reads MDHEN; CDR2 reads SYDVKM. This CDR3 region has 17 residues. The CDR3 sequence: CASSRGDRPYSNQPQHF. The DNA of the CDR3 is TGTGCCAGCAGCAGGGGGGACAGGCCCTATAGCAATCAGCCCCAGCATTTT.

The rearrangement uses TRBV27 and TRBJ2-7, with 12 positions matching TRBD2. Germline values: CDR1 MNHEY, CDR2 SMNVEV (reference sequence). The junction had 9 bases not matched to a gene; V was cut back by 7 bases and J by 2 bases. The CDR3 totals 16 residues. CDR3: CASNAELAGGTYEQYF. DNA of the CDR3: TGTGCCAGCAACGCCGAACTAGCGGGAGGAACCTACGAGCAGTACTTC.

Points on this clone: The same CDR3 is also encoded by other DNA sequences in this sample. The chain uses TRBV28 and TRBJ1-5; TRBD1 might be the D (5 bases). Trimming shortened V by 7 bases and J by 4 bases, and 8 bases separated the two germline ends. This CDR3 has 12 residues. Germline CDR1 is MDHEN and CDR2 is SYDVKM. The CDR3 here is CASTGGNQPQHF. CDR3 in DNA: TGTGCCAGCACGGGGGGAAATCAGCCCCAGCATTTT.

In its sample, this clone was seen many times. Other DNA sequences of this sample code for an identical CDR3. The chain carries TRBV15 and TRBJ1-1; D gene ambiguous. Germline lookup yields CDR1 LNHNV and CDR2 YYDKDF (reference sequence). V shed 3 bases and J shed 1 base, with 6 bases lying between them. The CDR3 has 13 residues. CDR3 coding DNA: TGTGCCACCAGCAGGGCGCCGAACACTGAAGCTTTCTTT. Protein: CATSRAPNTEAFF.

This sequence joins TRBV9 and TRBJ2-2; D gene uncertain. Germline values: CDR1 SGDLS, CDR2 YYNGEE. Trimming removed 3 bases from V and 4 bases from J, with 10 bases in between. This CDR3 spans 14 amino acids. The CDR3 region is CASSEIGITGELFF. The CDR3 nucleotides read TGTGCCAGCAGCGAGATAGGAATCACCGGGGAGCTGTTTTTT.

This clone was detected once. A far larger clone is off by one base, so a read error is likely. The V gene is TRBV5-1, the J gene TRBJ2-3; D not certain. The CDR3 is 14 residues long. Germline lookup yields CDR1 SGHRS and CDR2 YFSETQ. The V end lost 7 bases, the J end lost 0 bases, and 12 bases lay between the germline ends. CDR3 sequence (DNA): TGCGCCAGCTGCCCTACAACTAGCACAGATACGCAGTATTTT. Translated, it gives CASCPTTSTDTQYF.

This clone was found once. The chain uses TRBV5-4 and TRBJ2-1; TRBD1 might be the D (6 bases). Trimming pared 4 bases from V and 8 bases from J, leaving 16 bases between. CDR1 SGHNT and CDR2 YYREEE come from the germline V gene (reference sequence). The CDR3 length is 14 residues. CDR3 coding DNA: TGTGCCAGCAGCCGACAGGAACGATTTTATGAGCAGTTCTTC. Its translation is CASSRQERFYEQFF.

On this clone: The likely explanation is a read error, given a far larger clone one base away. This chain uses TRBV11-2 with TRBJ1-2; 8 positions agree with TRBD1. Germline CDR1 and CDR2: SGHAT and FQNNGV. Trimming removed 4 bases from V and 6 bases from J; junction bases left unmatched: 7. There are 14 residues in the CDR3. The CDR3 region is CASSSAGGGNGYTF. Written as DNA, the CDR3 is TGTGCCAGCAGCTCAGCAGGGGGCGGCAATGGCTACACCTTC.

Comment on this clone: Relative to the germline gene, one junction end is altered; a read error may explain this. This chain joins TRBV5-1 and TRBJ2-7; unclear D gene. CDR1 and CDR2 (germline): SGHRS, YFSETQ. The length of the CDR3 is 16 residues. The CDR3 DNA follows: TGCGCCAGCAGCTTGGGGATAGGTATTTTTTCCTACGAGCAATACTTC. Translated, it gives CASSLGIGIFSYEQYF.

The chain carries TRBV7-2 and TRBJ2-6, with D hard to call. CDR3 length: 15 residues. Trimming took 4 bases from V and 0 from J, leaving 7 bases between them. Germline V gives CDR1 SGHTA, CDR2 FQGNSA. The CDR3 protein is CASSWADSGANVLTF. The CDR3 DNA is TGTGCCAGCAGCTGGGCCGACTCTGGGGCCAACGTCCTGACTTTC.

The DNA of the CDR3 is TGTGCCAGCAGCTTTAACGGCGACACTGAAGCTTTCTTT. It specifies CASSFNGDTEAFF. This chain links TRBV7-8 with TRBJ1-1; D gene uncertain. Trimming removed 3 bases at V and 3 bases at J, with 8 bases between. CDR3 size: 13 residues. Germline-derived CDR1 and CDR2 are SGHVS and FQNEAQ.

The V call is TRBV6-5, the J call TRBJ2-7; possibly TRBD1 for D (7 bases). The V end was cut by 2 bases, the J end by 1 base, with 12 bases between. Germline CDR1 is MNHEY and CDR2 is SVGAGI. The CDR3 sequence is 15 residues long. The CDR3 loop reads CASSYGAGGSYEQYF. CDR3 DNA: TGTGCCAGCAGTTACGGGGCAGGGGGGTCCTACGAGCAGTACTTC.

This clone has more than one count but fewer than ten. The chain is built from TRBV9 and TRBJ2-5; no reliable D call. The CDR3 is 15 amino acids. Trimming pared 0 bases from V and 1 base from J, leaving 10 bases between. Germline V lookup: CDR1 SGDLS, CDR2 YYNGEE. CDR3 amino acids: CASSVDPRSQETQYF. In DNA form, the CDR3 reads TGTGCCAGCAGCGTAGATCCCAGGTCCCAAGAGACCCAGTACTTC.

V and J are TRBV28 and TRBJ1-1; D is unresolved. The V gene's germline CDR1 is MDHEN and CDR2 SYDVKM. CDR3 length: 11 residues. V was trimmed by 7 bases and J by 5 bases, leaving 8 bases between them. The CDR3 DNA sequence: TGTGCCAGCACACCGGGGACTGAAGCTTTCTTT. Translation: CASTPGTEAFF. The whole variable domain, remainder taken from reference TRBV28 and TRBJ1-1, is DVKVTQSSRYLVKRTGEKVFLECVQDMDHENMFWYRQDPGLGLRLIYFSYDVKMKEKGDIPEGYSVSREKKERFSLILESASTNQTSMYLCASTPGTEAFFGQGTRLTVV.

This clone was seen ten or more times. The same CDR3 is also encoded by other DNA sequences in this sample. CDR3 bases: TGTGCCAGCAGTCTAGGGACAGGGGGTAACGAGCAGTACTTC. It codes for CASSLGTGGNEQYF. The rearrangement links TRBV28 to TRBJ2-7; 11 bases are shared with TRBD1. The trim removed 5 bases at V and 5 bases at J, leaving 5 bases unmatched. This CDR3 contains 14 residues. Germline V gene data show CDR1 as MDHEN and CDR2 as SYDVKM. The full variable domain, its missing parts supplied by reference TRBV28 and TRBJ2-7, is DVKVTQSSRYLVKRTGEKVFLECVQDMDHENMFWYRQDPGLGLRLIYFSYDVKMKEKGDIPEGYSVSREKKERFSLILESASTNQTSMYLCASSLGTGGNEQYFGPGTRLTVT.

V and J are TRBV5-1 and TRBJ2-5; possible D gene TRBD2, 5 bases. The J call may be in error: the DNA end matches TRBJ2-7 better. This CDR3 contains 13 residues. CDR1 SGHRS and CDR2 YFSETQ come from the germline V gene. Here the CDR3 reads CASSRRDYYEQYF. The DNA of the CDR3 is TGCGCCAGCAGCCGCCGTGACTATTACGAGCAGTACTTC.